The 9 T cell receptor beta chains below all came from one sample that was sequenced in a study of blood T cell repertoires in COVID-19. TCRdb keeps only in-frame clones here, not all; method: immunoSEQ multiplex PCR. The sample lists about 270,000 clones; roughly nine tenths were seen once. The sample consisted of peripheral blood. All receptors derive from a man aged 35 to 55 with active or convalescent COVID-19.

V and J are TRBV7-6 and TRBJ2-3, with 8 positions matching TRBD2. Germline V gives CDR1 SGHVS, CDR2 FNYEAQ. The CDR3 spans 17 residues. Trimming removed 3 bases from V and 2 bases from J; junction bases left unmatched: 10. This CDR3 reads CASSLGPGGDPTDTQYF. The CDR3 DNA reads TGTGCCAGCAGCTTGGGCCCCGGGGGGGACCCCACAGATACGCAGTATTTT.

The chain carries TRBV5-4 and TRBJ2-6; D not resolved. The CDR3 contains 18 residues. CDR1 and CDR2 (germline): SGHNT, YYREEE (reference sequence). V dropped 0 bases and J dropped 0 bases, with 13 bases sitting between them. CDR3 DNA: TGTGCCAGCAGCTTGGCCAGGTGGATGGGCTCTGGGGCCAACGTCCTGACTTTC. Translating gives CASSLARWMGSGANVLTF.

The chain recombines TRBV2 with TRBJ2-1, with TRBD1 matching 8 bases. V lost 2 bases, J lost 7 bases, and 10 bases stayed unmatched. The CDR3 sequence is 16 residues long. Germline V gives CDR1 SNHLY, CDR2 FYNNEI. The CDR3 DNA reads as TGTGCCAGCAGTGAACAAGGGCAGGGGGCCGTTAATGAGCAGTTCTTC. Its translation is CASSEQGQGAVNEQFF.

The V and J genes are TRBV7-2 and TRBJ2-3, with a tentative D call TRBD1 (6 bases). CDR3 length equals 17 residues. Trimming stripped 3 bases from V and 0 bases from J, with 16 bases between. CDR1 is SGHTA and CDR2 is FQGNSA in the germline V gene. CDR3 sequence: CASSFTGLKISTDTQYF. CDR3 DNA sequence: TGTGCCAGCAGCTTTACAGGGTTGAAAATCAGCACAGATACGCAGTATTTT.

The chain couples TRBV7-3 to TRBJ2-7; TRBD1 matches 8 bases. The J segment lost 5 bases and the V segment lost 8 bases, leaving 11 bases of the junction unmatched. From germline, CDR1 is SGHTA and CDR2 FQGTGA. This CDR3 region has 14 residues. CDR3 in amino acids: CASQLNRGSHEQYF. The CDR3 DNA reads as TGTGCCAGCCAACTAAACAGGGGGTCCCACGAGCAGTACTTC.

The rearrangement links TRBV7-8 to TRBJ2-1, with 13 bases aligning to TRBD2. Germline CDR1 reads SGHVS; CDR2 reads FQNEAQ. Germline trimming cut 4 bases from V and 7 bases from J; bases unmatched to any gene: 4. This CDR3 spans 15 amino acids. CDR3 nucleotides: TGTGCCAGCAGCTGGGGACTAGCGGGACTAAATGAGCAGTTCTTC. Translation: CASSWGLAGLNEQFF.

The V gene is TRBV5-5, the J gene TRBJ1-1; D perhaps matches TRBD1 (5 bases). Trimming cost V 0 bases and J 0 bases, with 15 bases left between them. Germline V gene lookup returns CDR1 SGHKS and CDR2 YYEKEE (reference sequence). The CDR3 has 17 amino acids. The DNA for the CDR3 is TGTGCCAGCAGCTTGGCTGGAGGAGGGGTCATGAACACTGAAGCTTTCTTT. Encoded protein: CASSLAGGGVMNTEAFF.

The chain has TRBV10-3 and TRBJ2-1; D unresolved. This CDR3 has 12 residues. V lost 5 bases to trimming and J lost 8 bases, with 10 bases between them. Germline V gene data show CDR1 as ENHRY and CDR2 as SYGVKD. The CDR3: CAISPEEYEQFF. DNA of the CDR3: TGTGCCATCAGTCCCGAAGAGTATGAGCAGTTCTTC.

As regards this clone: Within the sample, other DNA sequences also encode this same CDR3. The chain is built from TRBV9 and TRBJ2-3; TRBD2 matches 7 bases. Trimming took 0 bases from V and 3 from J; bases not matched to a gene: 4. CDR1 is SGDLS and CDR2 is YYNGEE in the germline V gene. The CDR3 is made up of 15 amino acids. CDR3 nucleotide sequence: TGTGCCAGCAGCGTAGCTGGGGGAGGGACAGATACGCAGTATTTT. Its protein product is CASSVAGGGTDTQYF.